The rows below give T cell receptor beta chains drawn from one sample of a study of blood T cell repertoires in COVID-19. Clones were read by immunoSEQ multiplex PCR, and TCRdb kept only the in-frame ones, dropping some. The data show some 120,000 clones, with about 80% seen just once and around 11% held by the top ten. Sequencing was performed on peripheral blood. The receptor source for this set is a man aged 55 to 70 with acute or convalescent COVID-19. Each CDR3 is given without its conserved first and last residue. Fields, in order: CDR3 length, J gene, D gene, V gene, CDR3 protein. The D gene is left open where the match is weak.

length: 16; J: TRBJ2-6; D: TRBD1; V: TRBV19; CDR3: ASSIMGQVVSGANVLT
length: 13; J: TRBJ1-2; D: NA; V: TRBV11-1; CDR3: ASSLGPGLSNGYT
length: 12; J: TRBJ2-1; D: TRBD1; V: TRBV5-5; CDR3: ASSWDRVSDEQF
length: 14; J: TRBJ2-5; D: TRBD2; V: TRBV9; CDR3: ASSPTSGKEQETQY
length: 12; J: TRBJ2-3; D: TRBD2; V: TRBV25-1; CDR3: ASSERTVRGGQY
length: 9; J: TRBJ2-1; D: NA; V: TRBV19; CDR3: ATRGFNEQF
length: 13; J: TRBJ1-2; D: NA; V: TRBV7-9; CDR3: ASSLTEGRNYGYT
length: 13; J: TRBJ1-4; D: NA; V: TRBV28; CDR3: ASSPGIQGREKLF
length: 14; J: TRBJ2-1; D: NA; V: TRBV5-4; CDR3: ASSLAAGIPYNEQF
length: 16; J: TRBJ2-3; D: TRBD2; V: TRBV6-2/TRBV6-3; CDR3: ASSYFPRTSGRGDTQY
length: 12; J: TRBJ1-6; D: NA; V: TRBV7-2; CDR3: ASSLWRIDSPLH
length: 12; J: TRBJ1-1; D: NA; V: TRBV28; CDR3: ASSSPGMNTEAF
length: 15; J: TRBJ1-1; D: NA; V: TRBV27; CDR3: ASSFGGYRSRNTEAF
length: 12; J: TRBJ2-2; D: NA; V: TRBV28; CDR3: ASIHGRGTGELF
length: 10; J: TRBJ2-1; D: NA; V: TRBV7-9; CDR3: ASTPFPNEQF
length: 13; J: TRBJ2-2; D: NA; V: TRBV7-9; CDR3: ASSHGGASAGELF
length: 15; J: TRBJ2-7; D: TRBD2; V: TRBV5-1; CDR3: ASSLVLAGTRGYEQY
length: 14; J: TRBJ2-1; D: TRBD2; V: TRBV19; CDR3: ASSIRGGLAGNEQF
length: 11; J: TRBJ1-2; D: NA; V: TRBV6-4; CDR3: ASSYRVGYGYT
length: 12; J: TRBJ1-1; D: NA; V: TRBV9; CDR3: ASSTMTVDTEAF
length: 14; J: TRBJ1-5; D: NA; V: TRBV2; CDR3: ASSDFQYYSNQPQH
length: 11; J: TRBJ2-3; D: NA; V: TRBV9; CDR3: ASSQYQADTQY
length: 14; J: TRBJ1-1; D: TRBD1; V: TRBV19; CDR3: ASRTGVGGPNTEAF
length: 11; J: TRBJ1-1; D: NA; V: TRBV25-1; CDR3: ASSDRVNTEAF
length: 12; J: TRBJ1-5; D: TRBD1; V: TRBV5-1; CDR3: ASSPDRGGQPQH
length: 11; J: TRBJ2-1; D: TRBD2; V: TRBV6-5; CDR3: ASRPGGRYEQF
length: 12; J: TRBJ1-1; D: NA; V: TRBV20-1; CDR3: SASLGAKITEAF
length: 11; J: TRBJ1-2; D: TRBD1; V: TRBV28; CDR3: ASGSDRGGGYT
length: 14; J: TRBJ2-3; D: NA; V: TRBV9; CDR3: ASSEGAGKGTDTQY
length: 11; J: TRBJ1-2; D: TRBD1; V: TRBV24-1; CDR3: ATRRGRNYGYT
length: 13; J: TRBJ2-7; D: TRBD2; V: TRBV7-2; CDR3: ASSLTSGRSYEQY
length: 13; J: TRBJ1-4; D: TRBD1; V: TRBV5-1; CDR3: ASSQNTGAGEKLF
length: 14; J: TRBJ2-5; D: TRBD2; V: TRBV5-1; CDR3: ASSKGLAGAEETQY
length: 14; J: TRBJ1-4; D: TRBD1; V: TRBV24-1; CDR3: ATSEGPGQGWEKLF
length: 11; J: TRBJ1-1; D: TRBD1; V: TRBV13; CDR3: ASSPDRGPEAF
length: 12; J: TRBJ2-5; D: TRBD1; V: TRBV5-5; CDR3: ASSSRQGQETQY
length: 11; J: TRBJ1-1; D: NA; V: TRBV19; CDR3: ASSGSGNTEAF
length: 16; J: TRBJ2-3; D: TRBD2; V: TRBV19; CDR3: ASSSRGTSGSGSDTQY
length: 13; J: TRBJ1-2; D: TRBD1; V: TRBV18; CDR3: ASSPPGQGEHGYT
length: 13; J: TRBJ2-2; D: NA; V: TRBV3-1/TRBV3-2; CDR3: ASSLRGGRSGELF
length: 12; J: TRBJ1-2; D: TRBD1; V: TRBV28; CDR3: ASSRGRVYYGYT
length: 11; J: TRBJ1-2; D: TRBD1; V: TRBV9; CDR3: ASGRQGSYGYT
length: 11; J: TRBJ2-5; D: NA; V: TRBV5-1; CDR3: ASYGQGGETQY
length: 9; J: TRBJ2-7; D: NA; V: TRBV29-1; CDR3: SGVQGREQY
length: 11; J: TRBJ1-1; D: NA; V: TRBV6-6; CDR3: ASMQGMNTEAF
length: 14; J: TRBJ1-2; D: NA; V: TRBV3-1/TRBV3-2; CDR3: ASSQGSGQRNYGYT
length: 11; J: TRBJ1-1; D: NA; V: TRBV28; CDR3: ASSQTANTEAF
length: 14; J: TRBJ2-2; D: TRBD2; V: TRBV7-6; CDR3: ASSRSGGPNTGELF
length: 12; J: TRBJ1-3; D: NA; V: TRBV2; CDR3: ASRSSESGNTIY
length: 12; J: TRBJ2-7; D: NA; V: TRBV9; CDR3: ASSVVDSAYEQY
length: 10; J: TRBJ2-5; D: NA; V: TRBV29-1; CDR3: SGGHVAQTQY
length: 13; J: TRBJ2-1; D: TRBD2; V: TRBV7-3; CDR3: ASSSVAGVGNEQF
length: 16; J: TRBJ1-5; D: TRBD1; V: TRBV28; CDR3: ASSFSTGRTGEYQPQH
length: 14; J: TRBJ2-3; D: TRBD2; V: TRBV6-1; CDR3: ASSVTSGLGTDTQY
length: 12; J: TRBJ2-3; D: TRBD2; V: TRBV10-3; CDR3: AIKTSASTDTQY
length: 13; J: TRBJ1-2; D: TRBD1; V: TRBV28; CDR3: ASSPDRGRSYGYT
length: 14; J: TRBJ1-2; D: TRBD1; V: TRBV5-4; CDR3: ASCVTGRGTNYGYT